The 29 T cell receptor beta chains below come from one sample, sequenced in a study of cytotoxic CD8 clonotypes in ibrutinib-treated CLL. Assay used: immunoSEQ multiplex PCR; TCRdb lists only in-frame clones, some missing. Among 250,000 or so clones, less than 75% were seen once, and the ten largest hold approximately 15%. The material was PBMCs, obtained after 24 months of ibrutinib treatment. The receptors originated from a human donor with chronic lymphocytic leukemia.

This rearrangement joins TRBV5-6 to TRBJ1-2, with a tentative D call TRBD1 (5 bases). CDR3 length: 15 residues. Germline V gene lookup returns CDR1 SGHDT and CDR2 YYEEEE. V dropped 0 bases and J dropped 6 bases, with 15 bases sitting between them. The CDR3 DNA follows: TGTGCCAGCAGCTTGGTTGGACGGGGGAGGGATGGCTACACCTTC. Its translation is CASSLVGRGRDGYTF.

This clone was counted a few times. Other DNA sequences from this sample encode an identical CDR3 as well. V gene TRBV9 combines with J gene TRBJ2-2; D unclear. The CDR3 is made up of 12 amino acids. V gave up 2 bases and J gave up 7 bases, with 6 bases separating them. CDR1 SGDLS and CDR2 YYNGEE come from the germline V gene. In DNA, the CDR3 is TGTGCCAGCAGCGTGAGTAGCGGGGAGCTGTTTTTT. As protein: CASSVSSGELFF.

J is TRBJ1-5 and V is TRBV30; D call uncertain. The germline V gene has CDR1 GTSNPN and CDR2 SVGIG (reference sequence). V was pared by 2 bases and J by 2 bases, with 7 bases between. The CDR3 extends over 13 amino acids. The CDR3 nucleotides are TGTGCCTGGAGTTCTACCGGCAATCAGCCCCAGCATTTT. It specifies CAWSSTGNQPQHF. Full variable domain (outside the CDR3, taken from reference TRBV30 and TRBJ1-5): SQTIHQWPATLVQPVGSPLSLECTVEGTSNPNLYWYRQAAGRGLQLLFYSVGIGQISSEVPQNLSASRPQDRQFILSSKKLLLSDSGFYLCAWSSTGNQPQHFGDGTRLSIL.

The rearrangement uses TRBV6-5 and TRBJ2-2; 8 nucleotides agree with TRBD2. The germline V gene has CDR1 MNHEY and CDR2 SVGAGI. The CDR3 is made up of 16 amino acids. Losses at the gene ends were 1 base for V and 5 bases for J; bases not matched to a gene: 6. The CDR3 bases are TGTGCCAGCAGTTACTTCCGGGCTAGCGGGACCGGGGAGCTGTTTTTT. Protein sequence: CASSYFRASGTGELFF.

The V call is TRBV19, the J call TRBJ1-1; no clear D gene. V was cut by 2 bases and J by 9 bases, with 7 bases left in between. The length of the CDR3 is 11 residues. Germline CDR1 LNHDA, CDR2 SQIVND (reference sequence). CDR3 in amino acids: CASSIRQQAFF. CDR3 nucleotide sequence: TGTGCCAGTAGTATACGGCAGCAAGCTTTCTTT.

Only one count was recorded for this clone. The rearrangement joins TRBV30 to TRBJ2-5, with D maybe TRBD2 (6 bases). This CDR3 is 14 amino acids long. Per the germline V gene, CDR1 is GTSNPN and CDR2 is SVGIG (reference sequence). Trimming stripped 3 bases from V and 1 base from J, with 12 bases between. The CDR3, as DNA: TGTGCCTGGAGCGTTGGGCGGGGCCAAGAGACCCAGTACTTC. Protein product: CAWSVGRGQETQYF.

The chain is built from TRBV20-1 and TRBJ1-1, with D unresolved. The CDR3 covers 10 residues. Trimming cost V 7 bases and J 4 bases, with 7 bases left between them. Germline V gene sequence: CDR1 DFQATT, CDR2 SNEGSKA (reference sequence). In DNA form, the CDR3 reads TGCAGTGGAAGAAGCACTGAAGCTTTCTTT. It translates to CSGRSTEAFF.

The chain couples TRBV7-3 to TRBJ2-1, with a tentative D call TRBD2 (5 bases). Germline V gives CDR1 SGHTA, CDR2 FQGTGA. The germline V and J ends were trimmed by 1 base and 2 bases, with 12 bases remaining between them. This CDR3 spans 16 amino acids. CDR3 sequence reads: CASSLSEGLPYNEQFF. The CDR3 nucleotides are TGTGCCAGCAGCTTAAGTGAGGGTCTACCCTACAATGAGCAGTTCTTC.

J is TRBJ2-1 and V is TRBV28; TRBD2 is a possible D gene (5 bases). Per germline, CDR1 MDHEN and CDR2 SYDVKM. Trimming left V 2 bases short and J 7 bases short, with 9 bases between. The CDR3 is made up of 13 amino acids. CDR3 sequence reads: CASSLGGGNEQFF. In nucleotides, the CDR3 is TGTGCCAGCAGTTTAGGCGGCGGGAATGAGCAGTTCTTC.

This rearrangement joins TRBV6-5 to TRBJ2-7; possibly TRBD1 or TRBD2 for D (5 bases each). Germline CDR1 and CDR2: MNHEY and SVGAGI. The CDR3 is 11 amino acids. With 6 bases removed from V and 7 bases from J, the gap between germline ends came to 10 bases. CDR3 sequence: CASSGAREQYF. CDR3 bases: TGTGCCAGCAGCGGGGCCCGGGAGCAGTACTTC.

The J gene is TRBJ2-1, the V gene TRBV27; 8 positions match TRBD2. Germline V lookup: CDR1 MNHEY, CDR2 SMNVEV (reference sequence). The V gene end was trimmed by 8 bases and the J gene end by 9 bases; junction bases not matched to a gene: 9. The length of the CDR3 is 13 residues. The CDR3 nucleotides read TGTGCCAGCTCCCCGGGAGGGCCGGTTGAGCAGTTCTTC. Translating it yields CASSPGGPVEQFF.

The chain joins TRBV10-3 to TRBJ2-7; D not resolved. Germline-derived CDR1 and CDR2 are ENHRY and SYGVKD. V dropped 1 base and J dropped 1 base, with 8 bases sitting between them. The CDR3 has 14 residues. CDR3 nucleotides: TGTGCCATCAGTGAGTTGGGCCCATCCTACGAGCAGTACTTC. Translated: CAISELGPSYEQYF.

This clone was picked up a small number of times. The chain has TRBV30 and TRBJ1-1; D not certain. CDR1 is GTSNPN and CDR2 is SVGIG in the germline V gene (reference sequence). This CDR3 has 17 amino acids. V lost 5 bases and J lost 4, with 26 bases in between. Here the CDR3 DNA reads TGTGCCTGGGGCCTCCTCGGGAGTCAGTTACTATCCACTGAAGCTTTCTTT. As protein: CAWGLLGSQLLSTEAFF.

The chain uses TRBV7-9 and TRBJ1-4, with TRBD1 identical over 9 bases. This CDR3 region has 15 residues. Germline loops: CDR1 SEHNR, CDR2 FQNEAQ (reference sequence). With V trimmed by 4 bases and J by 4 bases, 4 bases remained unmatched. CDR3 protein: CASSSPGQGNEKLFF. CDR3 sequence (DNA): TGTGCCAGCAGCTCACCGGGACAGGGTAATGAAAAACTGTTTTTT.

The V call is TRBV5-1, the J call TRBJ1-1; no clear D. Trimming stripped 4 bases from V and 0 bases from J, with 7 bases between. This CDR3 has 13 residues. Germline V lookup: CDR1 SGHRS, CDR2 YFSETQ. For the CDR3, the DNA is TGCGCCAGCAGCAAAACTCTGAACACTGAAGCTTTCTTT. Translating gives CASSKTLNTEAFF.

The V gene is TRBV7-6, the J gene TRBJ1-1; TRBD1 might be the D (6 bases). CDR1 and CDR2 (germline): SGHVS, FNYEAQ. The germline V and J ends were trimmed by 5 bases and 4 bases, with 8 bases remaining between them. This CDR3 has 12 residues. The CDR3 bases are TGTGCCAGCAGCAAACAGGGCACTGAAGCTTTCTTT. Translating gives CASSKQGTEAFF.

This clone has only a few counts. The rearrangement joins TRBV19 to TRBJ2-7; the D is unclear. The CDR3 spans 13 residues. The germline V and J ends were trimmed by 1 base and 2 bases, with 6 bases remaining between them. The germline V gene encodes CDR1 LNHDA and CDR2 SQIVND (reference sequence). DNA for the CDR3: TGTGCCAGTAGTATAGGGCCTCCCTACGAGCAGTACTTC. It encodes CASSIGPPYEQYF.

The V call is TRBV7-9, the J call TRBJ2-1, with 10 bases fitting TRBD2. Looked up from germline, CDR1 is SEHNR and CDR2 is FQNEAQ (reference sequence). There are 14 residues in the CDR3. V trimming: 3 bases; J trimming: 8 bases; junction bases outside the gene matches: 4. CDR3 sequence: CASSLSGRVDEQFF. The CDR3 DNA follows: TGTGCCAGCAGCTTGAGCGGGAGGGTCGATGAGCAGTTCTTC.

This chain uses TRBV4-2 with TRBJ2-7; perhaps TRBD1 as D (6 bases). The CDR3 runs to 14 residues. The germline CDR1 and CDR2 sequences are LGHNA and YNFKEQ. The V and J ends lost 3 bases and 6 bases respectively, with 15 bases between them. This chain's CDR3 is CASSQGTGTGEQYF. CDR3 in DNA: TGTGCCAGCAGCCAGGGTACAGGGACGGGCGAGCAGTACTTC.

V and J are TRBV29-1 and TRBJ2-3; D is undetermined. Deletions cut 7 bases from V and 1 base from J, with 15 bases between. The germline V gene encodes CDR1 SQVTM and CDR2 ANQGSEA. The CDR3 has 14 residues. CDR3 loop: CSGESPLGTDTQYF. DNA for the CDR3: TGCAGCGGTGAGTCTCCCCTCGGCACAGATACGCAGTATTTT.

The chain joins TRBV5-1 to TRBJ1-4; D is perhaps TRBD1 (6 bases). This CDR3 contains 14 residues. CDR1 and CDR2 (germline): SGHRS, YFSETQ. V was cut by 4 bases and J by 5 bases, with 12 bases left in between. The CDR3 protein is CASSLDRTNEKLFF. CDR3 nucleotides: TGCGCCAGCAGCCTGGACAGAACGAATGAAAAACTGTTTTTT.

The rearrangement links TRBV28 to TRBJ1-2, with 7 bases matching TRBD1. This CDR3 spans 14 amino acids. Trimming removed 2 bases from V and 2 bases from J; junction bases left unmatched: 2. Germline V gene data show CDR1 as MDHEN and CDR2 as SYDVKM. The CDR3 protein is CASSLLTGNYGYTF. In DNA, the CDR3 is TGTGCCAGCAGTTTACTGACAGGGAACTATGGCTACACCTTC.

V is TRBV10-3 and J is TRBJ2-1, with 15 nucleotides matching TRBD2. This CDR3 is built from 16 residues. Trimming took 4 bases from V and 6 from J; bases not matched to a gene: 4. Germline loops: CDR1 ENHRY, CDR2 SYGVKD. CDR3 coding DNA: TGTGCCATCAGTGGGACTAGCGGGAGGGGGGTCAATGAGCAGTTCTTC. Residues: CAISGTSGRGVNEQFF.

This rearrangement joins TRBV27 to TRBJ1-1; D gene ambiguous. The CDR3 extends over 13 amino acids. CDR1 and CDR2 from the germline V gene are MNHEY and SMNVEV (reference sequence). Between the trimmed V and J ends, which lost 2 bases and 10 bases, there was a span of 14 bases. CDR3 bases: TGTGCCAGCAGTTTAAAGTCGGCCCGGTTAGCTTTCTTT. Its protein product is CASSLKSARLAFF.

The V and J genes are TRBV9 and TRBJ2-7; D gene uncertain. The CDR3 contains 14 residues. CDR1 is SGDLS, CDR2 YYNGEE, per germline. V was trimmed by 4 bases and J by 3 bases, leaving 14 bases between them. This CDR3 is CASSPTDVSYEQYF. The CDR3, as DNA: TGTGCCAGCAGCCCAACGGACGTAAGCTACGAGCAGTACTTC.

This clone has a single count. V gene TRBV29-1 combines with J gene TRBJ1-2, with D unclear. With 4 bases removed from V and 5 bases from J, the gap between germline ends came to 11 bases. The CDR3 totals 12 residues. Germline V gene sequence: CDR1 SQVTM, CDR2 ANQGSEA. The CDR3 DNA sequence: TGCAGCGTTGCCCCGGGTCCGTATGGCTACACCTTC. Its protein product is CSVAPGPYGYTF.

The CDR3 nucleotides read TGTGCCAGCAGCGCCCGGGACGAAAGCGCTGGAAACACCATATATTTT. This encodes CASSARDESAGNTIYF. The genes are TRBV7-6 and TRBJ1-3; maybe TRBD1 (5 bases). V was cut by 5 bases and J by 2 bases, with 16 bases left in between. The germline CDR1 and CDR2 sequences are SGHVS and FNYEAQ. This CDR3 region has 16 residues.

The chain couples TRBV12-5 to TRBJ2-5, with D tentatively TRBD1 or TRBD2 (6 bases each). The CDR3 consists of 14 residues. In germline, CDR1 is LGHNT, CDR2 FRNRAP. Trimming removed 6 bases from V and 4 bases from J, with 15 bases in between. CDR3 in DNA: TGTGCTAGTGGCCGTAGCGGAGGGGGAGAGACCCAGTACTTC. This codes for CASGRSGGGETQYF.

J is TRBJ2-5 and V is TRBV5-1; D may correspond to TRBD1 or TRBD2 (5 bases each). The V and J ends lost 0 bases and 2 bases respectively, with 8 bases between them. The CDR3 runs 14 residues. Germline V gene sequence: CDR1 SGHRS, CDR2 YFSETQ. In DNA, the CDR3 is TGCGCCAGCAGCTTGGGGGACCAGCAAGAGACCCAGTACTTC. Its translation: CASSLGDQQETQYF.